The TCR beta chain under discussion was sequenced for a study of shared clonotypes between healthy human individuals. Study-wide points: In several donors, about 5% of naive CD4 clonotypes appeared in common.

Points on this clone: Its cognate antigen is unknown.

The V end was cut by 6 bases, the J end by 9 bases, with 9 bases between. The length of the CDR3 is 11 residues. From germline, CDR1 is DFQATT and CDR2 SNEGSKA (reference sequence). Clones were sequenced by immunoSEQ multiplex PCR, and TCRdb holds only the in-frame ones, with some missing. This table holds about 2.4 million clones, approximately 94% found once. Material for sequencing was naive CD4+ T cells from PBMCs. Subset in this sample: CD45RA+ positively selected. The chain links TRBV20-1 to TRBJ1-6, with D unresolved. This TCR was recovered from a man aged 18 to 29 in good health. Some clones in this sample may be carry-over from other donors' samples. CDR3 DNA sequence: TGCAGTGCCCGCCGAGGTTCACCCCTCCACTTT. Its protein product is CSARRGSPLHF.